This T cell receptor (beta chain) was obtained from a study of blood T cell repertoires in COVID-19. The overall study: From the United States, Italy and Spain came samples of acute and convalescent COVID-19.

The repertoire was sequenced with immunoSEQ multiplex PCR; TCRdb's copy has only in-frame clones and lacks some. The sample has 130,000 to 150,000 clones, about 83% seen once; the top ten hold less than 10%. J gave up 3 bases and V 1 base, and 5 bases lay outside the gene matches. The CDR3 is made up of 15 amino acids. CDR1 and CDR2 (germline): MNHEY, SMNVEV (reference sequence). The sequenced material came from peripheral blood. This chain uses TRBV27 with TRBJ2-7; 8 bases line up with TRBD2. This clonotype was obtained from a woman between 50 and 59 years old with active or convalescent COVID-19. The CDR3 loop is CASSLYTTSGYEQYF. In nucleotides, the CDR3 is TGTGCCAGCAGTTTATATACCACTAGCGGCTACGAGCAGTACTTC.